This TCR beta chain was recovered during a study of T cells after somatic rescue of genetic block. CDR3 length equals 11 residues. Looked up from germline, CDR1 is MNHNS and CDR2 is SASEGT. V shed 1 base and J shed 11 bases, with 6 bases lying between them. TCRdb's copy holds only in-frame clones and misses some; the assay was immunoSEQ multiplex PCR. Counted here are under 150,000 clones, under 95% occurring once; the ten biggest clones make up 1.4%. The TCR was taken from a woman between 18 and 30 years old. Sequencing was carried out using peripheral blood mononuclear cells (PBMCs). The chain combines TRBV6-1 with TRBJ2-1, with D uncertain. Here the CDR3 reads CASSEGFQQFF. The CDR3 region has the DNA TGTGCCAGCAGTGAAGGTTTTCAGCAGTTCTTC.